This TCR beta chain was found in a study of T cells in Graves' hyperthyroidism and ophthalmopathy. The overall study: Specimen type is peripheral blood, collected at initial diagnosis prior to any treatment.

Study results and limitations: Within blood appeared most thyroid clonotypes that had expanded above 0.001.

The CDR3 runs to 11 residues. The V and J ends lost 3 bases and 4 bases respectively, with 3 bases between them. Germline CDR1 and CDR2: DFQATT and SNEGSKA (reference sequence). There are many counts of this clonotype. Its antigen is undetermined. Disease duration was under 3 months in the ophthalmopathy patients, who also had a Clinical Activity Score of at least 3 and a NOSPECS grade of at least 4. Exclusion of patients followed from uncontrolled infection, other autoimmune disease, pregnancy or lactation. RNA transcripts served as the template for amplifying TCR beta CDR3 regions. Researchers ran a first-round RT-PCR on the TCR CDR3 using the HTBI primer set. TCRdb re-called the multiplex PCR reads with MiXCR, one entry per CDR3 protein. The repertoire holds about 600,000 distinct CDR3 sequences, with around 13% as singletons.

The sample consisted of blood. This sequence was found in a woman between 50 and 59 years old with Graves' ophthalmopathy. The chain combines TRBV20-1 with TRBJ2-2; D call uncertain. CDR3 sequence: CSASVTGELFF. CDR3 DNA sequence: TGCAGTGCTAGTGTCACCGGGGAGCTGTTTTTT.